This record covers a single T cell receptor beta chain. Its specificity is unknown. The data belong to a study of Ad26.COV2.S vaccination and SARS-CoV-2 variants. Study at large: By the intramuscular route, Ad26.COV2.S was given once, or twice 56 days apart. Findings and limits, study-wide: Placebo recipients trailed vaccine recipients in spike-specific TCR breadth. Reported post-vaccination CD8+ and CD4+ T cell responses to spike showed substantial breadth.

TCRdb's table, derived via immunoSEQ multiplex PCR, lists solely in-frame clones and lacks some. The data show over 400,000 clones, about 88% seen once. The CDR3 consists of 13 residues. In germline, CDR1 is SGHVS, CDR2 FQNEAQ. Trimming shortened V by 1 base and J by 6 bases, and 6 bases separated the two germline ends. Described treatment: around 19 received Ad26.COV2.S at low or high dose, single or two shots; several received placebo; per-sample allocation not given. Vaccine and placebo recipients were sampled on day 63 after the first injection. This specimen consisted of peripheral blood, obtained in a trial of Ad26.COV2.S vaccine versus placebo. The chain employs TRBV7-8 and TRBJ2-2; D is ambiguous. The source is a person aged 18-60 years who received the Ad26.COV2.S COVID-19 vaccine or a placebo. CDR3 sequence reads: CASSLVRSGELFF. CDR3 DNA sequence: TGTGCCAGCAGCTTAGTGAGGTCCGGGGAGCTGTTTTTT.